Listed below are T cell receptor beta chains from one sample, sequenced in a study of blood T cell repertoires in COVID-19. Only in-frame clones appear in the TCRdb table, and some are missing; sequencing was by immunoSEQ multiplex PCR. Here the sample spans around 370,000 clones, around 89% being singletons. The sequenced material came from PBMCs or T cells enriched from blood (not recorded which). The source is a woman under 30 who had recovered from COVID-19. Each CDR3 is given with its conserved first and last residue. A D gene is named only where the DNA matches it firmly. Size is stated for part of the rows, as once, few or many counts, or as a class when the clone is expanded.

.	TRBV19	TRBJ1-3	TRBD1	TGTGCCGCCTCGACAGGGATTCGCGGAAACACCATATATTTT	CAASTGIRGNTIYF
.	TRBV6-9	TRBJ1-6	.	TGTGCCAGCAGTTACGAGGGTTCCCGTCCCCTCCACTTT	CASSYEGSRPLHF
.	TRBV28	TRBJ2-3	TRBD1	TGTGCCAGCAGTTTGGGCAGGGGGCCGATGATGGGCACAGATACGCAGTATTTT	CASSLGRGPMMGTDTQYF
.	TRBV2	TRBJ2-3	.	TGTGCCAGCACGGGTAGATTCACAGATACGCAGTATTTT	CASTGRFTDTQYF
.	TRBV24-1	TRBJ2-5	TRBD2	TGTGCCACCAGTGATCCGAAGATAGCGGGGGCCGAAGAGACCCAGTACTTC	CATSDPKIAGAEETQYF
.	TRBV5-4	TRBJ2-1	TRBD2	TGTGCCAGCAGCTTGGAACTCGGCGGGGGGACCTACAATGAGCAGTTCTTC	CASSLELGGGTYNEQFF
.	TRBV29-1	TRBJ1-5	.	TGCAGCGTTGAAGTGGGGGGAACTCAGCCCCAGCATTTT	CSVEVGGTQPQHF
.	TRBV5-1	TRBJ2-6	TRBD1	TGCGCCAGCAGCAGGGAAGGACAGGGGGCCTCTGGGGCCAACGTCCTGACTTTC	CASSREGQGASGANVLTF
.	TRBV2	TRBJ2-7	TRBD1	TGTGCCAGCAAGGTGGACAGGGCAGTCGAGCAGTACTTC	CASKVDRAVEQYF
.	TRBV6-1	TRBJ2-7	.	TGTGCCAGCAGTGAAATGACCCAGGCTTTTTTCTACGAGCAGTACTTC	CASSEMTQAFFYEQYF
.	TRBV28	TRBJ1-1	.	TGTGCCAGCAGTGTTCCGGTTAATGAAGCTTTCTTT	CASSVPVNEAFF
once	TRBV3-1/TRBV3-2	TRBJ1-2	.	TGTGCCAGCAGCCAAGATCTAAGAGGGGGAGGCTACACCTTC	CASSQDLRGGGYTF
.	TRBV30	TRBJ1-1	.	TGTGCCTGGAGGAGGAGTGTGATTGGGAGGCTAAAGCACACTGAAGCTTTCTTT	CAWRRSVIGRLKHTEAFF
.	TRBV5-4	TRBJ1-1	.	TGTGCCAGCAGGTTGGACAGGAACACTGAAGCTTTCTTT	CASRLDRNTEAFF
.	TRBV13	TRBJ1-1	.	TGTGCCAGCAGCTTAGGTACAGGTACATACACTGAAGCTTTCTTT	CASSLGTGTYTEAFF
.	TRBV19	TRBJ2-1	TRBD1	TGTGCCAGTAGCCCCACGGGACAGGTTCCCTACAATGAGCAGTTCTTC	CASSPTGQVPYNEQFF
.	TRBV5-4	TRBJ1-1	.	TGTGCCAGCAGCGAAACAGGGAAAATCACTGAAGCTTTCTTT	CASSETGKITEAFF
.	TRBV7-2	TRBJ2-2	TRBD1	TGTGCCAGCAGCACCGGGACAGTTGCCGGGGAGCTGTTTTTT	CASSTGTVAGELFF
.	TRBV9	TRBJ1-1	.	TGTGCCAGCAGCGTAACCCCGGCGACCAGCGGGGGAGCAGCTTTCTTT	CASSVTPATSGGAAFF
.	TRBV6-6	TRBJ1-6	.	TGTGCCAGCAGTCCAAATCAGGGGAATTCACCCCTCCACTTT	CASSPNQGNSPLHF
.	TRBV2	TRBJ1-4	.	TGTGCCAGCAGGATAAGCTCAGAAAAACTGTTTTTT	CASRISSEKLFF
.	TRBV5-5	TRBJ2-3	TRBD1	TGTGCCACCGCACAGGGGGCCGCCACAGATACGCAGTATTTT	CATAQGAATDTQYF
.	TRBV5-1	TRBJ2-3	TRBD2	TGCGCCAGCAGCCCTGGGACTAGCGCACTCACAGATACGCAGTATTTT	CASSPGTSALTDTQYF
.	TRBV27	TRBJ2-3	.	TGTGCCAGCAGCTCTCTCCTTACTAGCACAGATACGCAGTATTTT	CASSSLLTSTDTQYF
.	TRBV5-4	TRBJ2-7	TRBD1	TGTGCCAGCAGCTCCCAGACAGGGGACTCGCTCGAGCAGTACTTC	CASSSQTGDSLEQYF
.	TRBV5-1	TRBJ2-7	TRBD1	TGCGCCAGCAGCTCGGGACAGGGTAACTACGAGCAGTACTTC	CASSSGQGNYEQYF
few	TRBV10-2	TRBJ2-7	TRBD1	TGCGCCAGCAGCATTCCGGGACAGGGAAGCTACGAGCAGTACTTC	CASSIPGQGSYEQYF
.	TRBV19	TRBJ2-5	.	TGTGCCAGTAGTATAGATCCTCGAGGGTCTGCGACCCAGTACTTC	CASSIDPRGSATQYF
.	TRBV7-2	TRBJ2-7	.	TGTGCCAGCAGCTTAGAGGCAGGGGACTACGAGCAGTACTTC	CASSLEAGDYEQYF
.	TRBV18	TRBJ2-5	TRBD1	TGTGCCAGCTCACCAAGCTGGGACAGGGTTTCTGAGACCCAGTACTTC	CASSPSWDRVSETQYF
.	TRBV28	TRBJ1-2	TRBD1	TGTGCCAGCAGTCCCCAAGATCTCCAGGGGGCTCTGTATGGCTACACCTTC	CASSPQDLQGALYGYTF
.	TRBV11-2	TRBJ1-6	TRBD1	TGTGCCAGCAGCCCCCGGGGACAGGGGAATTCACCCCTCCACTTT	CASSPRGQGNSPLHF
once	TRBV7-9	TRBJ2-7	TRBD1	TGTGCCAGCAGCGCCCCGGGACAGGGATACTACGAGCAGTACTTC	CASSAPGQGYYEQYF
.	TRBV7-9	TRBJ1-2	TRBD1	TGTGCCAGCAGCTTAGGACAGGGAGGAAACACCTTC	CASSLGQGGNTF
few	TRBV2	TRBJ2-2	.	TGTGCCAGCAGGCAGGGCACCGGGGAGCTGTTTTTT	CASRQGTGELFF
.	TRBV5-5	TRBJ2-5	.	TGTGCCAGCAGCTTGGCCTGGGGGCTGCAAGAGACCCAGTACTTC	CASSLAWGLQETQYF
once	TRBV5-6	TRBJ2-7	TRBD1	TGTGCCAGCAGCACCGGACAGGGCGTGGGCGAGCAGTACTTC	CASSTGQGVGEQYF
.	TRBV30	TRBJ2-2	.	TGTGCCTGGGCCGGCGTGGCAGGGATGGGCGGGGAGCTGTTTTTT	CAWAGVAGMGGELFF
.	TRBV28	TRBJ1-2	TRBD1	TGTGCCAGCGATGAAGGACAGGGGAACTATGGCTACACCTTC	CASDEGQGNYGYTF
.	TRBV6-6	TRBJ2-3	TRBD1	TGTGCCAGCAGTTACCTCCAGGGGGCCGGAGATACGCAGTATTTT	CASSYLQGAGDTQYF
few	TRBV6-1	TRBJ2-7	TRBD2	TGTGCCAGCAGTGACAGGGACTACACCTACGAGCAGTACTTC	CASSDRDYTYEQYF
few	TRBV6-2/TRBV6-3	TRBJ1-2	.	TGTGCCAGCAGTTACGGCATTTATGGCTACACCTTC	CASSYGIYGYTF
.	TRBV4-1	TRBJ2-5	TRBD1	TGCGCCAGCAGCCAAGAACGGCTACAGGGGAGTTTTTCAGGGGAGACCCAGTACTTC	CASSQERLQGSFSGETQYF
.	TRBV7-9	TRBJ2-3	.	TGTGCCAGCAGCTATGGGGCATTAGATACGCAGTATTTT	CASSYGALDTQYF
.	TRBV15	TRBJ2-3	TRBD1	TGTGCCACCAGCAGAGATCAACAGGGGAAGGATTTT	CATSRDQQGKDF
once	TRBV30	TRBJ1-1	.	TGTGCCCGCTCGCCGCGTCGGGCTTTCTTT	CARSPRRAFF
.	TRBV28	TRBJ2-1	TRBD1	TGTGCCAGCAGTAGCCCAGGGACAGGGGAATACAATGAGCAGTTCTTC	CASSSPGTGEYNEQFF
.	TRBV3-1/TRBV3-2	TRBJ1-1	.	TGTGCCAGCAGCTGGCGACAGATGAACACTGAAGCTTTCTTT	CASSWRQMNTEAFF
.	TRBV27	TRBJ2-7	.	TGTGCCAGCAGTAACTACTACGAGCAGTACTTC	CASSNYYEQYF
.	TRBV6-5	TRBJ2-2	TRBD1	TGTGCCAGCACCCCACGACAGGGATACACCGGGGAGCTGTTTTTT	CASTPRQGYTGELFF
.	TRBV6-5	TRBJ2-7	.	TGTGCCAGCAGGGGGCAGGGTCCCTACGAGCAGTACTTC	CASRGQGPYEQYF
.	TRBV27	TRBJ2-1	TRBD2	TGTGCCAGCAGCCTTCGGGGGGACTACAATGAGCAGTTCTTC	CASSLRGDYNEQFF
.	TRBV9	TRBJ1-5	.	TGTGCCAGCAGCTCGGGGGGTAGCAATCAGCCCCAGCATTTT	CASSSGGSNQPQHF
.	TRBV15	TRBJ2-2	TRBD1	TGTGCCACCAGCAGATGGACAGGGGAGGTGGGCACCGGGGAGCTGTTTTTT	CATSRWTGEVGTGELFF